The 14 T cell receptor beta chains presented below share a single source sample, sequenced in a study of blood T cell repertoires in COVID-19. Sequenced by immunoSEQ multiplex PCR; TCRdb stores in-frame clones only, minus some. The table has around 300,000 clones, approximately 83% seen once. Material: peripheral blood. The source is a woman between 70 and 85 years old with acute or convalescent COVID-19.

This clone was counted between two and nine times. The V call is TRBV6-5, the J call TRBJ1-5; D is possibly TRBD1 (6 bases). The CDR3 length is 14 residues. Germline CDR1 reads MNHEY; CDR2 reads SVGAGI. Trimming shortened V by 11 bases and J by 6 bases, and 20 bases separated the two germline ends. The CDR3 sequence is CAGAEEQGPQPQHF. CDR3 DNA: TGTGCCGGAGCGGAGGAACAGGGTCCTCAGCCCCAGCATTTT.

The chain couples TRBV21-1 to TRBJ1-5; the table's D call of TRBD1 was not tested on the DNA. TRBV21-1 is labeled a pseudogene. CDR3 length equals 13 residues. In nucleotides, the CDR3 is TGTGCCAGCAGCCTGACAGGGGCCCAGCCCCAGCATTTT. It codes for CASSLTGAQPQHF.

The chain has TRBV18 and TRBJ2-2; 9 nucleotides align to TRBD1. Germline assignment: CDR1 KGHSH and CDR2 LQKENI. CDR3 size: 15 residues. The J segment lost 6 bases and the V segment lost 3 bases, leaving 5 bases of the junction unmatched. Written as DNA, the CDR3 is TGTGCCAGCTCACCCCGGACAGGGGATGCCGGGGAGCTGTTTTTT. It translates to CASSPRTGDAGELFF. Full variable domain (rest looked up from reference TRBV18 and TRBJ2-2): NAGVMQNPRHLVRRRGQEARLRCSPMKGHSHVYWYRQLPEEGLKFMVYLQKENIIDESGMPKERFSAEFPKEGPSILRIQQVVRGDSAAYFCASSPRTGDAGELFFGEGSRLTVL.

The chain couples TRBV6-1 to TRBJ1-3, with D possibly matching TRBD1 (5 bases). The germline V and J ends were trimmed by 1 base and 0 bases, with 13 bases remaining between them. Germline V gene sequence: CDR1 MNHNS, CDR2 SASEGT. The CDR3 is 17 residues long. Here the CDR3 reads CASSEVAGQLSGNTIYF. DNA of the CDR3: TGTGCCAGCAGTGAAGTGGCAGGACAACTCTCTGGAAACACCATATATTTT.

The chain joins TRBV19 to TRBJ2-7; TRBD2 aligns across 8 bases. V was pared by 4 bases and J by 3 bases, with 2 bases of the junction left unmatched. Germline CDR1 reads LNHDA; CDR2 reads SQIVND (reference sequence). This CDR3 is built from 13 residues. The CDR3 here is CASSRAGDYEQYF. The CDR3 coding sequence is TGTGCCAGTAGTAGAGCGGGGGACTACGAGCAGTACTTC.

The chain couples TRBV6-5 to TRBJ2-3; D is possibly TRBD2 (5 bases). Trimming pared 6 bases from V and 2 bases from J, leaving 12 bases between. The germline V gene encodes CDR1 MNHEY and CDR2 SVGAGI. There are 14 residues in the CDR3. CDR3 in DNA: TGTGCCAGCAGGGACTCAGCGTCCACAGATACGCAGTATTTT. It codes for CASRDSASTDTQYF.

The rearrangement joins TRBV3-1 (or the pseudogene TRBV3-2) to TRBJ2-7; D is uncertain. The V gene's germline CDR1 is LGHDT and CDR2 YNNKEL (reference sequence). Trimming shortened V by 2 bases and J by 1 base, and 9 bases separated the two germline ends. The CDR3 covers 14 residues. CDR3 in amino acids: CASSQFATSYEQYF. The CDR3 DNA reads TGTGCCAGCAGCCAATTTGCCACTTCCTACGAGCAGTACTTC.

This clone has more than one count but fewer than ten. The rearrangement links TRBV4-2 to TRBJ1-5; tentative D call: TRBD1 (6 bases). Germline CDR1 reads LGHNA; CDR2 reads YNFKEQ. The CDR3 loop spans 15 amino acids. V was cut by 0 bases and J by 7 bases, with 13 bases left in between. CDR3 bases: TGTGCCAGCAGCCAAGAGTGGGGGCAACGGCAGCCCCAGCATTTT. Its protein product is CASSQEWGQRQPQHF.

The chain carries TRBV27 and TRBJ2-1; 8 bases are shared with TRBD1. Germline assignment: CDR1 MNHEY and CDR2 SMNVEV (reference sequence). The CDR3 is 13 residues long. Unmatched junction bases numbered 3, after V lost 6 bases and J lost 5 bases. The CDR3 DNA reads TGTGCCAGCAGCCAGGGACAGGACAATGAGCAGTTCTTC. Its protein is CASSQGQDNEQFF.

The CDR3 sequence: CASSPGLAVGAWNEQFF. CDR3 DNA: TGTGCCAGCAGCCCAGGCCTCGCGGTGGGGGCCTGGAATGAGCAGTTCTTC. V usage is TRBV11-3 and J usage is TRBJ2-1; TRBD1 might be the D (6 bases). Germline CDR1 SGHNT, CDR2 YENEEA. The length of the CDR3 is 17 residues. The V and J ends lost 5 bases and 7 bases respectively, with 24 bases between them.

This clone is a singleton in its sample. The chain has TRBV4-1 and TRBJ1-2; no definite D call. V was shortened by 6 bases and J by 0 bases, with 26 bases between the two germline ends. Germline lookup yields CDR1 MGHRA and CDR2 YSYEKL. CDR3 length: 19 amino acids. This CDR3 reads CASRPRVLRAGTTNYGYTF. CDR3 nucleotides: TGCGCCAGCAGACCGAGGGTTTTGAGGGCCGGTACCACTAACTATGGCTACACCTTC.

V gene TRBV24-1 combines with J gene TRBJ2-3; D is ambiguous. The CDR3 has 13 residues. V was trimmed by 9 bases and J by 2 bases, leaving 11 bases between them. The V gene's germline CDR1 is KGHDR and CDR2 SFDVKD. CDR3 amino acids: CATGSGATDTQYF. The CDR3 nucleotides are TGTGCCACCGGCAGTGGAGCCACAGATACGCAGTATTTT.

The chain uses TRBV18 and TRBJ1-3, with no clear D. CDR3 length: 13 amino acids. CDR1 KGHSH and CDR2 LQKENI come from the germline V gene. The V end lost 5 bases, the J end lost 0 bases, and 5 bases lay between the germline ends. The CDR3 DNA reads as TGTGCCAGCTCATCCTCCTCTGGAAACACCATATATTTT. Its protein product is CASSSSSGNTIYF.

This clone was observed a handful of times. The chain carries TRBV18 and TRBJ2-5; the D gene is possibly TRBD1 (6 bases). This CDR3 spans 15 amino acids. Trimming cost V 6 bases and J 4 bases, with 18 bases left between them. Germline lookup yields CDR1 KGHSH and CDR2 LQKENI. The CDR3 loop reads CASSLGTGRGETQYF. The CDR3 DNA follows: TGTGCCAGCTCCCTCGGGACCGGCAGGGGAGAGACCCAGTACTTC.